Below, 27 T cell receptor beta chains from the same sample are listed, as sequenced in a study of blood T cell repertoires in COVID-19. TCRdb's table, derived via immunoSEQ multiplex PCR, lists solely in-frame clones and lacks some. The sample lists fewer than 200,000 clones, approximately 85% occurring once. Sample: peripheral blood. These receptor sequences come from a woman older than 75 with COVID-19, enrolled during active disease.

This clone showed up just once. The chain carries TRBV5-4 and TRBJ2-7, with 8 bases matching TRBD2. CDR1 is SGHNT, CDR2 YYREEE, per germline (reference sequence). The CDR3 runs to 16 residues. V trimming: 4 bases; J trimming: 0 bases; junction bases outside the gene matches: 9. The CDR3 is CASSLGAGGLSYEQYF. CDR3 nucleotides: TGTGCCAGCAGCCTGGGGGCGGGAGGACTCTCCTACGAGCAGTACTTC.

The CDR3 loop reads CASGQGAGETQYF. CDR3 nucleotide sequence: TGTGCCAGCGGGCAGGGGGCGGGGGAGACCCAGTACTTC. The chain couples TRBV7-2 to TRBJ2-5, with 8 bases matching TRBD1. After removal of 8 bases from V and 5 bases from J, the junction contained 7 bases not matched to a gene. CDR3 size: 13 residues. Germline CDR1 reads SGHTA; CDR2 reads FQGNSA.

The J gene is TRBJ1-4, the V gene TRBV28, with a possible D match to TRBD1 (6 bases). The V end lost 2 bases, the J end lost 0 bases, and 13 bases lay between the germline ends. The CDR3 sequence is 17 residues long. In germline, CDR1 is MDHEN, CDR2 SYDVKM. DNA for the CDR3: TGTGCCAGCAGTTTAAGTAACAACAGGGCAACTAATGAAAAACTGTTTTTT. Translating it yields CASSLSNNRATNEKLFF.

The genes are TRBV7-2 and TRBJ2-6; 8 positions match TRBD1. CDR3 size: 15 residues. Germline CDR1 SGHTA, CDR2 FQGNSA. J lost 4 bases, V lost 5 bases, and 4 bases had no gene match. In DNA form, the CDR3 reads TGTGCCAGCAGCAACAGGGGGACAGGGGCCAACGTCCTGACTTTC. Its translation is CASSNRGTGANVLTF. The whole variable domain, filled in from reference TRBV7-2 and TRBJ2-6, reads GAGVSQSPSNKVTEKGKDVELRCDPISGHTALYWYRQSLGQGLEFLIYFQGNSAPDKSGLPSDRFSAERTGGSVSTLTIQRTQQEDSAVYLCASSNRGTGANVLTFGAGSRLTVL.

This clone turned up a few times. The gene calls are TRBV7-6 and TRBJ1-1; unclear D gene. V was trimmed by 1 base and J by 4 bases, leaving 10 bases between them. CDR1 and CDR2 from the germline V gene are SGHVS and FNYEAQ. The CDR3 is made up of 14 amino acids. CDR3 nucleotides: TGTGCCAGCAGCTTAGGCGGGCTTGGCACTGAAGCTTTCTTT. Protein sequence: CASSLGGLGTEAFF.

This clone has more than one count but fewer than ten. This chain uses TRBV6-4 with TRBJ2-5, with 9 bases fitting TRBD1. The CDR3 extends over 15 amino acids. Germline CDR1 and CDR2: MRHNA and SNTAGT. V trimming: 7 bases; J trimming: 5 bases; junction bases outside the gene matches: 11. Here the CDR3 reads CASTPGQGSPETQYF. Written as DNA, the CDR3 is TGTGCCAGCACGCCGGGACAGGGCTCTCCTGAGACCCAGTACTTC.

V gene TRBV27 combines with J gene TRBJ2-1; 9 nucleotides agree with TRBD2. The CDR3 runs 18 residues. J was trimmed by 3 bases and V by 2 bases; bases with no gene match: 11. Germline values: CDR1 MNHEY, CDR2 SMNVEV (reference sequence). As DNA, the CDR3 is TGTGCCAGCAGTTTAAATAGCGGGGGTCTTCCTTACTACAATGAGCAGTTCTTC. The encoded protein is CASSLNSGGLPYYNEQFF.

The chain couples TRBV5-4 to TRBJ2-2; 8 nucleotides agree with TRBD2. The germline V gene encodes CDR1 SGHNT and CDR2 YYREEE (reference sequence). J was trimmed by 4 bases and V by 2 bases; bases with no gene match: 4. The CDR3 extends over 15 amino acids. CDR3 residues: CASSFRGGSTGELFF. For the CDR3, the DNA is TGTGCCAGCAGCTTCCGGGGGGGCAGCACCGGGGAGCTGTTTTTT.

This chain uses TRBV7-3 with TRBJ2-2, with a possible D match to TRBD2 (6 bases). The CDR3 is 12 amino acids. Trimming removed 8 bases at V and 5 bases at J, with 9 bases between. CDR1 is SGHTA, CDR2 FQGTGA, per germline. CDR3 residues: CASGLATGELFF. CDR3 coding DNA: TGTGCCAGCGGGCTAGCGACCGGGGAGCTGTTTTTT.

This sequence joins TRBV6-2 or TRBV6-3 and TRBJ1-1, with 10 bases fitting TRBD1. The germline V gene encodes CDR1 MNHEY and CDR2 SVGEGT. The CDR3 consists of 15 residues. The J segment lost 8 bases and the V segment lost 2 bases, leaving 8 bases of the junction unmatched. CDR3 sequence (DNA): TGTGCCAGCAGTTACAGAGACAGGGGGCTCTTCGAAGCTTTCTTT. Translating gives CASSYRDRGLFEAFF.

This chain connects TRBV3-1 (or the pseudogene TRBV3-2) to TRBJ1-1, with 8 bases identical to TRBD1. Germline V lookup: CDR1 LGHDT, CDR2 YNNKEL (reference sequence). CDR3 size: 17 residues. J lost 1 base, V lost 0 bases, and 7 bases had no gene match. The CDR3 spells CASSQDRGRGRNTEAFF. CDR3 in DNA: TGTGCCAGCAGCCAAGATAGGGGCAGGGGGCGGAACACTGAAGCTTTCTTT.

The table lists this clone with a count of one. This rearrangement joins TRBV19 to TRBJ2-3; 9 bases are a match to TRBD2. Germline CDR1 reads LNHDA; CDR2 reads SQIVND (reference sequence). This CDR3 is built from 15 residues. With 7 bases clipped from V and 6 bases from J, the junction kept 11 bases outside the gene matches. For the CDR3, the DNA is TGTGCCAGTAAAGGGGATAGCGGGAGATCCGATACGCAGTATTTT. Residues: CASKGDSGRSDTQYF.

The chain has TRBV6-5 and TRBJ2-1, with a possible D match to TRBD1 (6 bases). V was shortened by 6 bases and J by 4 bases, with 10 bases between the two germline ends. CDR1 is MNHEY and CDR2 is SVGAGI in the germline V gene. The CDR3 runs to 13 residues. The CDR3, as DNA: TGTGCCAGCAGGAAAACAGGGTACAATGAGCAGTTCTTC. Translating it yields CASRKTGYNEQFF.

This clone showed up just a few times. This rearrangement joins TRBV28 to TRBJ1-2; perhaps TRBD1 as D (6 bases). The CDR3 contains 12 residues. Germline V gene lookup returns CDR1 MDHEN and CDR2 SYDVKM. Trimming took 6 bases from V and 8 from J, leaving 13 bases between them. The CDR3 here is CASREAGEGYTF. CDR3 bases: TGTGCCAGCAGGGAGGCAGGGGAGGGCTACACCTTC.

As to this clone: Other DNA variants within this sample encode the same CDR3. The V and J genes are TRBV2 and TRBJ1-2; 7 bases map to TRBD1. CDR3 length: 13 residues. CDR1 and CDR2 from the germline V gene are SNHLY and FYNNEI. J was trimmed by 2 bases and V by 6 bases; bases with no gene match: 3. The CDR3 here is CASSLGQNYGYTF. The CDR3 nucleotides read TGTGCCAGCAGCCTGGGACAGAACTATGGCTACACCTTC. Combining the CDR3 with reference TRBV2 and TRBJ1-2 gives the whole variable domain EPEVTQTPSHQVTQMGQEVILRCVPISNHLYFYWYRQILGQKVEFLVSFYNNEISEKSEIFDDQFSVERPDGSNFTLKIRSTKLEDSAMYFCASSLGQNYGYTFGSGTRLTVV.

The V call is TRBV9, the J call TRBJ1-1, with 9 bases fitting TRBD1. J lost 6 bases, V lost 3 bases, and 6 bases had no gene match. The germline CDR1 and CDR2 sequences are SGDLS and YYNGEE. The CDR3 length is 14 residues. CDR3 nucleotides: TGTGCCAGCAGCGAGGGGGACAGGGTCCCTGAAGCTTTCTTT. This codes for CASSEGDRVPEAFF.

This clone was counted between two and nine times. V gene TRBV7-9 combines with J gene TRBJ2-7, with 9 nucleotides matching TRBD1. This CDR3 region has 14 residues. Trimming cost V 5 bases and J 5 bases; bases outside gene matches: 7. The germline V gene encodes CDR1 SEHNR and CDR2 FQNEAQ (reference sequence). As DNA, the CDR3 is TGTGCCAGCAGCCTCCGGGACAGGGTCCACGAGCAGTACTTC. Its protein product is CASSLRDRVHEQYF.

This chain links TRBV16 with TRBJ1-2, with 8 bases matching TRBD1. V lost 4 bases, J lost 3 bases, and 7 bases stayed unmatched. The germline V gene has CDR1 KGHSY and CDR2 FQNENV. The CDR3 contains 15 residues. The CDR3 sequence: CASSPAGTGDYGYTF. CDR3 in DNA: TGTGCCAGCAGCCCCGCCGGGACAGGAGACTATGGCTACACCTTC.

This chain links TRBV7-8 with TRBJ2-1, with 7 bases lining up with TRBD2. Germline V CDR1 and CDR2: SGHVS, FQNEAQ. Trimming at V came to 2 bases and at J to 4 bases, leaving 8 bases not matched to a gene. The length of the CDR3 is 16 residues. CDR3 bases: TGTGCCAGCAGCTTATTAGGCGGGGGAACGTACAATGAGCAGTTCTTC. The encoded protein is CASSLLGGGTYNEQFF.

The chain employs TRBV21-1 and TRBJ2-3; TRBD2 is the table's D call, not checked against the DNA. TRBV21-1 is flagged as a pseudogene. CDR3 length: 18 residues. The chain's CDR3 is CASSKGEASGLDTDTQYF. The CDR3 DNA reads TGTGCCAGCAGCAAAGGCGAGGCTAGCGGTCTGGACACAGATACGCAGTATTTT.

The gene calls are TRBV19 and TRBJ1-4; tentative D call: TRBD1 (5 bases). In germline, CDR1 is LNHDA, CDR2 SQIVND (reference sequence). V lost 9 bases and J lost 6, with 14 bases in between. The CDR3 sequence is 13 residues long. The CDR3 sequence is CASTFLGDEKLFF. The DNA for the CDR3 is TGTGCCAGCACTTTCCTAGGGGATGAAAAACTGTTTTTT.

The V gene is TRBV11-2, the J gene TRBJ1-3; TRBD1 is a possible D gene (6 bases). Germline-derived CDR1 and CDR2 are SGHAT and FQNNGV. The CDR3 totals 15 residues. Trimming took off 5 bases at V and 2 bases at J, with 13 bases between the two ends. CDR3 residues: CASSQDRMAGNTIYF. As DNA, the CDR3 is TGTGCCAGCAGCCAGGACAGAATGGCTGGAAACACCATATATTTT.

The chain recombines TRBV29-1 with TRBJ2-7; D might be TRBD1 (7 bases). CDR3 length equals 12 residues. V lost 7 bases to trimming and J lost 4 bases, with 14 bases between them. Per germline, CDR1 SQVTM and CDR2 ANQGSEA. The CDR3 nucleotides are TGCAGCGGGCGGGACAGAGTATACGAGCAGTACTTC. It specifies CSGRDRVYEQYF.

This clone was found a few times. This chain connects TRBV19 to TRBJ2-2; 9 bases line up with TRBD2. Germline V CDR1 and CDR2: LNHDA, SQIVND (reference sequence). The CDR3 is made up of 18 amino acids. The junction had 14 bases not matched to a gene; V was cut back by 5 bases and J by 4 bases. CDR3 DNA sequence: TGTGCCAGTAGTTCCTATGGCGGGGGGGCCTTGCGCACCGGGGAGCTGTTTTTT. Translated: CASSSYGGGALRTGELFF.

The CDR3 sequence: CASSLALGYTF. CDR3 nucleotide sequence: TGTGCCAGCAGCTTGGCTTTAGGCTACACCTTC. The chain combines TRBV5-6 with TRBJ1-2, with D unresolved. Trimming removed 0 bases at V and 8 bases at J, with 5 bases between. The CDR3 runs to 11 residues. Germline V gives CDR1 SGHDT, CDR2 YYEEEE.

The table lists this clone with a count of one. The chain is built from TRBV27 and TRBJ2-7; 10 bases align to TRBD2. CDR3 length: 16 amino acids. Germline V gives CDR1 MNHEY, CDR2 SMNVEV (reference sequence). V trimming: 6 bases; J trimming: 4 bases; junction bases outside the gene matches: 12. The CDR3 coding sequence is TGTGCCAGCAGCCGAGGACTAGCGGAGGCCCGATACGAGCAGTACTTC. Its translation is CASSRGLAEARYEQYF.

CDR3 region: CASSYGVAGAPGELFF. The CDR3 coding sequence is TGTGCCAGCAGTTACGGGGTAGCGGGAGCCCCCGGGGAGCTGTTTTTT. The V gene is TRBV6-5, the J gene TRBJ2-2; 9 bases match TRBD2. Germline V gives CDR1 MNHEY, CDR2 SVGAGI. V lost 2 bases, J lost 6 bases, and 7 bases stayed unmatched. This CDR3 contains 16 residues.